This T cell receptor (beta chain) was documented in a study of identical twins. This clonotype appeared a few times. One entry per CDR3 protein results from TCRdb running MiXCR on the 5' RACE reads. The table lists approximately 300,000 distinct CDR3 sequences, roughly 10% of them singletons. CDR1 SEHNR and CDR2 FQNEAQ come from the germline V gene (reference sequence). The CDR3 totals 15 residues. The ends lost 4 bases at V and 2 bases at J; junction bases unmatched: 6. The same data also went into a second study, on yellow fever vaccine responses in identical twins.

This TCR was sampled from a woman in her late teens or twenties in good health. The sample was CD8+ T cells sorted from blood. The chain recombines TRBV7-9 with TRBJ2-7; TRBD1 aligns across 9 bases. The CDR3 is CASSSPGQGTYEQYF. In nucleotides, the CDR3 is TGTGCCAGCAGCTCGCCGGGACAGGGCACCTACGAGCAGTACTTC.